The present TCR beta chain was sequenced within a study of CD8+ T cells in alopecia areata. For the study at large: In an open-label trial, patients got 5 to 10 mg tofacitinib twice daily. Scoring treated patients' severity relied on the percentage of scalp area affected.

Study findings and constraints: While tofacitinib was given, many expanded lesional clones persisted in scalp and blood. Scalp repertoires also include resident alphabeta T cells from normal skin.

Noted treatment: oral pan-JAK inhibitor, 5-10 mg twice daily. A note on this clone: The antigen is unknown. This CDR3 is also generated by other DNA sequences in the sample.

Isolated RNA was reverse transcribed into cDNA used as the sequencing template. Sequenced by immunoSEQ multiplex PCR; TCRdb stores in-frame clones only, minus some. The profile shows 250,000 to 300,000 clones, roughly 60% of them singletons. The germline CDR1 and CDR2 sequences are SNHLY and FYNNEI. With 6 bases clipped from V and 1 base from J, the junction kept 1 base outside the gene matches. This CDR3 has 13 amino acids. The receptor was derived from a human donor with alopecia areata. V and J are TRBV2 and TRBJ1-1; 8 positions agree with TRBD1. The sequencing used CD4+ T cells sorted from blood, collected at week 24, from a patient treated with tofacitinib. The CDR3 DNA sequence: TGTGCCAGCAGCGGACAGGGGAACACTGAAGCTTTCTTT. It translates to CASSGQGNTEAFF.